This TCR beta chain was recovered during a study of regulatory T cells in long-lasting Graves disease. General study results and limits: Persistent cases favored TRBV28, TRBJ1-2 and TRBJ2-5.

Trimming cost V 4 bases and J 9 bases, with 10 bases left between them. The CDR3 is made up of 11 amino acids. The germline V gene has CDR1 SQVTM and CDR2 ANQGSEA. Specified time point: newly diagnosed GD, antithyroid drugs for less than 3 months. RNA from PBMCs was the source of the TCR library. Arm-PCR of CDR3 regions and iRepertoire HTBI primers were used to build TCR beta libraries. TCRdb reprocessed the multiplex PCR reads with MiXCR, giving one entry per CDR3 protein. The sample comprises a few hundred thousand distinct CDR3 sequences, around 19% of which are singletons, and about 10% rests with the top ten. This clonotype was counted ten times or more. What it recognizes is unknown. This same sample was also taken into another study, of T cells in Graves' hyperthyroidism and ophthalmopathy. That source adds: Appearing also in blood were most of the thyroid clonotypes expanded above 0.001. Through a model of 13 V-J features, ophthalmopathy was separated from stable hyperthyroidism.

The sequencing here drew on peripheral blood mononuclear cells (PBMCs), taken at new diagnosis, from a patient treated with antithyroid drugs. This chain links TRBV29-1 with TRBJ2-1; D possibly corresponds to TRBD1 (5 bases). The TCR sequence derives from a woman aged 30 to 39 with Graves disease. CDR3 sequence reads: CSVGGSVEQFF. The CDR3 DNA is TGCAGCGTTGGGGGCAGCGTTGAGCAGTTCTTC.